The 2 T cell receptor beta chains in this list originate from one sample, sequenced in a study of metastatic and nonmetastatic thyroid tumors. TCRdb re-called clones via MiXCR from the PCR reads. This table has roughly 8,000 clones, around 25% appearing once. No patient received treatment before thyroid surgery. The sequenced sample consisted of tumor tissue. The receptor source for this set is a female donor with papillary thyroid cancer or a benign thyroid nodule (not recorded which). Some clones in this sample may be carry-over from other donors' samples.

The rearrangement links TRBV2 to TRBJ1-2, with TRBD1 matching over 7 bases. Trimming at V came to 5 bases and at J to 10 bases, leaving 13 bases not matched to a gene. The CDR3 has 14 residues. CDR1 and CDR2 (germline): SNHLY, FYNNEI. DNA of the CDR3: TGTGCCAGCAGTTCTAGGACAGGCATTGCTGTCTACACCTTC. Translated, it gives CASSSRTGIAVYTF. Full variable domain (missing parts from reference TRBV2 and TRBJ1-2): EPEVTQTPSHQVTQMGQEVILRCVPISNHLYFYWYRQILGQKVEFLVSFYNNEISEKSEIFDDQFSVERPDGSNFTLKIRSTKLEDSAMYFCASSSRTGIAVYTFGSGTRLTVV.

CDR3 bases: TGTGCCAGCAGTTTTGGAGTTTCCCCAGGGGACTATGGCTACACCTTC. Amino acid sequence: CASSFGVSPGDYGYTF. The chain combines TRBV27 with TRBJ1-2; possibly TRBD1 for D (6 bases). The V gene's germline CDR1 is MNHEY and CDR2 SMNVEV (reference sequence). V was shortened by 3 bases and J by 3 bases, with 17 bases between the two germline ends. The CDR3 length is 16 residues.